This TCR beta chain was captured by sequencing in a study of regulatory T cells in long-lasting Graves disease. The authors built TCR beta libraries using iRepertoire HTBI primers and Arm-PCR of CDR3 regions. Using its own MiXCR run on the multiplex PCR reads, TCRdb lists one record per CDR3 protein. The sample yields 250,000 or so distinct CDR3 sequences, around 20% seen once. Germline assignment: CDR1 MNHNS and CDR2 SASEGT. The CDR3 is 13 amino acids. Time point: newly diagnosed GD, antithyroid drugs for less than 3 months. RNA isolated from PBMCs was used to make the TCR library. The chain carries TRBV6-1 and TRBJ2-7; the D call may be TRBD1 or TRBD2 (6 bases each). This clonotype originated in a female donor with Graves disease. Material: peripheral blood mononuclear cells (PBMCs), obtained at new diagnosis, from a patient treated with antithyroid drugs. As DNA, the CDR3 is TGTGCGAACGGGGGCGCGGGCTCCTACGAGCAGTACTTC. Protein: CANGGAGSYEQYF.